This entry lists 25 T cell receptor beta chains sequenced from one sample in a study of blood T cell repertoires in COVID-19. Data came from immunoSEQ multiplex PCR; TCRdb stores just in-frame clones and leaves some out. Of under 250,000 clones listed, 80% to 90% are singletons. Sequenced input: peripheral blood. These TCRs come from a woman aged 55-75 years who had recovered from COVID-19.

The V gene is TRBV2, the J gene TRBJ2-1, with D perhaps TRBD2 (6 bases). This CDR3 is built from 13 residues. The germline gives CDR1 SNHLY, CDR2 FYNNEI. Trimming took off 7 bases at V and 9 bases at J, with 16 bases between the two ends. The CDR3 nucleotides read TGTGCCAGCAAGGCGCCTCTAGCGACTGAGCAGTTCTTC. Translation gives CASKAPLATEQFF.

J is TRBJ2-1 and V is TRBV3-1 (or the pseudogene TRBV3-2); 10 nucleotides agree with TRBD2. Germline loops: CDR1 LGHDT, CDR2 YNNKEL (reference sequence). The CDR3 extends over 16 amino acids. After removal of 1 base from V and 4 bases from J, the junction contained 4 bases not matched to a gene. For the CDR3, the DNA is TGTGCCAGCAGCCAAGTTATAGCGGGGGGATACAATGAGCAGTTCTTC. Protein sequence: CASSQVIAGGYNEQFF.

This clone has only one observation. The chain joins TRBV14 to TRBJ2-5, with D unresolved. With 3 bases removed from V and 4 bases from J, the gap between germline ends came to 12 bases. The germline gives CDR1 SGHDN, CDR2 FVKESK. The CDR3 consists of 14 residues. The CDR3 is CASSHPPWRETQYF. Written as DNA, the CDR3 is TGTGCCAGCAGCCACCCGCCGTGGAGAGAGACCCAGTACTTC.

As to this clone: Other DNA variants within this sample encode the same CDR3. The chain is built from TRBV7-9 and TRBJ2-3, with 8 positions matching TRBD2. Unmatched junction bases numbered 5, after V lost 5 bases and J lost 1 base. In germline, CDR1 is SEHNR, CDR2 FQNEAQ (reference sequence). The CDR3 has 15 residues. CDR3 bases: TGTGCCAGCAGCCCAAGCGGGGGAGGCACAGATACGCAGTATTTT. The encoded protein is CASSPSGGGTDTQYF. The whole variable domain, remainder taken from reference TRBV7-9 and TRBJ2-3, is DTGVSQNPRHKITKRGQNVTFRCDPISEHNRLYWYRQTLGQGPEFLTYFQNEAQLEKSRLLSDRFSAERPKGSFSTLEIQRTEQGDSAMYLCASSPSGGGTDTQYFGPGTRLTVL.

V is TRBV5-5 and J is TRBJ1-5, with D perhaps matching TRBD1 (5 bases). This CDR3 is 13 amino acids long. Germline CDR1 is SGHKS and CDR2 is YYEKEE (reference sequence). The ends were cut back, 4 bases at V and 0 bases at J, with 5 bases in the middle. CDR3 in amino acids: CASSRGSNQPQHF. CDR3 coding DNA: TGTGCCAGCAGCAGGGGTAGCAATCAGCCCCAGCATTTT. Full variable domain (remainder filled in from reference TRBV5-5 and TRBJ1-5): DAGVTQSPTHLIKTRGQQVTLRCSPISGHKSVSWYQQVLGQGPQFIFQYYEKEERGRGNFPDRFSARQFPNYSSELNVNALLLGDSALYLCASSRGSNQPQHFGDGTRLSIL.

The chain couples TRBV30 to TRBJ2-2, with D maybe TRBD2 (5 bases). V lost 0 bases, J lost 4 bases, and 9 bases lay in between. The CDR3 length is 14 residues. Germline CDR1 is GTSNPN and CDR2 is SVGIG (reference sequence). The CDR3: CAWSVPGVTGELFF. The CDR3 DNA reads TGTGCCTGGAGTGTTCCCGGGGTCACCGGGGAGCTGTTTTTT.

The V gene is TRBV24-1, the J gene TRBJ2-3; 7 bases are a match to TRBD2. This CDR3 contains 16 residues. The trim removed 5 bases at V and 3 bases at J, leaving 10 bases unmatched. CDR1 and CDR2 from the germline V gene are KGHDR and SFDVKD. CDR3 nucleotide sequence: TGTGCCACCAGTGGAGGGGCGGGAGTGGGGACAGATACGCAGTATTTT. This translates into CATSGGAGVGTDTQYF.

The chain combines TRBV19 with TRBJ2-1; 8 bases are shared with TRBD1. Losses at the gene ends were 5 bases for V and 9 bases for J; bases not matched to a gene: 6. The CDR3 length is 13 residues. CDR1 LNHDA and CDR2 SQIVND come from the germline V gene (reference sequence). In DNA form, the CDR3 reads TGTGCCAGTAGTCTGGACAGGGTTACTGAGCAGTTCTTC. This sequence encodes CASSLDRVTEQFF. Combining the CDR3 with reference TRBV19 and TRBJ2-1 gives the whole variable domain DGGITQSPKYLFRKEGQNVTLSCEQNLNHDAMYWYRQDPGQGLRLIYYSQIVNDFQKGDIAEGYSVSREKKESFPLTVTSAQKNPTAFYLCASSLDRVTEQFFGPGTRLTVL.

The V call is TRBV11-2, the J call TRBJ1-2, with a possible D match to TRBD1 (6 bases). Looked up from germline, CDR1 is SGHAT and CDR2 is FQNNGV. Trimming removed 5 bases at V and 5 bases at J, with 21 bases between. This CDR3 has 16 amino acids. This CDR3 reads CASSPILTGKDYGYTF. Here the CDR3 DNA reads TGTGCCAGCAGCCCGATACTGACAGGAAAGGATTATGGCTACACCTTC.

The J gene is TRBJ1-2, the V gene TRBV11-2; a possible D gene is TRBD1 (5 bases). This CDR3 spans 14 amino acids. Trimming removed 3 bases at V and 4 bases at J, with 12 bases between. Germline V lookup: CDR1 SGHAT, CDR2 FQNNGV. The CDR3 spells CASSLMTASYGYTF. The CDR3 coding sequence is TGTGCCAGCAGCTTGATGACAGCAAGCTATGGCTACACCTTC.

The chain uses TRBV5-4 and TRBJ2-5; no reliable D call. Germline-derived CDR1 and CDR2 are SGHNT and YYREEE (reference sequence). Trimming left V 1 base short and J 5 bases short, with 6 bases between. This CDR3 has 12 amino acids. This CDR3 is CASSLHGETQYF. The CDR3 DNA reads TGTGCCAGCAGCTTGCACGGGGAGACCCAGTACTTC.

The rearrangement links TRBV5-4 to TRBJ2-7, with D possibly matching TRBD1 (6 bases). The CDR3 has 14 amino acids. CDR1 and CDR2 from the germline V gene are SGHNT and YYREEE (reference sequence). With 4 bases removed from V and 5 bases from J, the gap between germline ends came to 16 bases. As DNA, the CDR3 is TGTGCCAGCAGCGGAGGCAGGGGTGGCCACGAGCAGTACTTC. Translation gives CASSGGRGGHEQYF.

The chain links TRBV9 to TRBJ2-3, with TRBD2 matching over 9 bases. Germline CDR1 is SGDLS and CDR2 is YYNGEE. The CDR3 length is 16 residues. Germline trimming cut 3 bases from V and 5 bases from J; bases unmatched to any gene: 10. The CDR3 here is CASSGLAGADEDTQYF. CDR3 in DNA: TGTGCCAGCAGCGGCTTAGCGGGGGCCGACGAAGATACGCAGTATTTT.

This clone was picked up many times. The chain joins TRBV7-6 to TRBJ1-3; 7 nucleotides line up with TRBD1. The length of the CDR3 is 16 residues. V lost 1 base and J lost 1; bases outside the gene matches: 4. From germline, CDR1 is SGHVS and CDR2 FNYEAQ. CDR3 nucleotide sequence: TGTGCCAGCAGCTTAGGTACAGGGGCTTCTGGAAACACCATATATTTT. This encodes CASSLGTGASGNTIYF.

This chain joins TRBV7-9 and TRBJ1-4; D not certain. CDR3 length: 14 residues. CDR1 is SEHNR and CDR2 is FQNEAQ in the germline V gene (reference sequence). V was trimmed by 3 bases and J by 1 base, leaving 6 bases between them. In DNA, the CDR3 is TGTGCCAGCAGCTTCGGGAGAACTAATGAAAAACTGTTTTTT. Residues: CASSFGRTNEKLFF.

This chain connects TRBV3-1 (or the pseudogene TRBV3-2) to TRBJ1-2; 7 nucleotides line up with TRBD1. Germline lookup yields CDR1 LGHDT and CDR2 YNNKEL (reference sequence). The ends lost 0 bases at V and 5 bases at J; junction bases unmatched: 0. CDR3 length: 13 amino acids. The CDR3 nucleotides are TGTGCCAGCAGCCAAGACAGGGGGTATGGCTACACCTTC. Translated, it gives CASSQDRGYGYTF.

This clone has a handful of counts. This chain joins TRBV19 and TRBJ1-5; TRBD1 might be the D (5 bases). The germline V and J ends were trimmed by 8 bases and 2 bases, with 10 bases remaining between them. The CDR3 runs to 13 residues. From germline, CDR1 is LNHDA and CDR2 SQIVND (reference sequence). CDR3: CASAGFGNQPQHF. CDR3 DNA sequence: TGTGCCAGTGCAGGGTTCGGCAATCAGCCCCAGCATTTT.

The rearrangement links TRBV3-1 (or the pseudogene TRBV3-2) to TRBJ2-5, with TRBD2 identical over 9 bases. V lost 5 bases to trimming and J lost 4 bases; unmatched junction nucleotides: 8. The CDR3 runs to 15 residues. CDR1 and CDR2 from the germline V gene are LGHDT and YNNKEL (reference sequence). The CDR3, as DNA: TGTGCCAGCAGCATCGCGGGGGGGACTTTAGAGACCCAGTACTTC. It encodes CASSIAGGTLETQYF.

This clone was seen only once. This chain links TRBV4-1 with TRBJ2-5; TRBD1 is a possible D gene (6 bases). The germline CDR1 and CDR2 sequences are MGHRA and YSYEKL. There are 16 residues in the CDR3. The V gene lost 5 bases and the J gene lost 3 bases, with 19 bases spanning the gap. Written as DNA, the CDR3 is TGCGCCAGCAGCGAAACTAGGGGGTTAATTGAAGAGACCCAGTACTTC. It is translated as CASSETRGLIEETQYF.

This chain joins TRBV6-5 and TRBJ2-2; TRBD1 is a possible D gene (5 bases). This CDR3 is built from 14 residues. Trimming removed 5 bases from V and 5 bases from J, with 12 bases in between. Per germline, CDR1 MNHEY and CDR2 SVGAGI. The CDR3 protein is CASSPIAGTGELFF. The CDR3 bases are TGTGCCAGCAGTCCGATCGCAGGGACCGGGGAGCTGTTTTTT.

The chain employs TRBV13 and TRBJ1-2; D may be TRBD1 (6 bases). Looked up from germline, CDR1 is PRHDT and CDR2 is FYEKMQ (reference sequence). Trimming took 5 bases from V and 0 from J, leaving 10 bases between them. The CDR3 consists of 14 residues. The chain's CDR3 is CASSRTVANYGYTF. The DNA of the CDR3 is TGTGCCAGCAGCCGGACAGTAGCTAACTATGGCTACACCTTC.

The chain employs TRBV7-3 and TRBJ1-6, with 8 bases matching TRBD1. The germline CDR1 and CDR2 sequences are SGHTA and FQGTGA. This CDR3 is built from 14 residues. V gave up 4 bases and J gave up 7 bases; unmatched junction bases: 3. The DNA for the CDR3 is TGTGCCAGCAGCTCCCGGGACAGGAATTCACCCCTCCACTTT. As protein: CASSSRDRNSPLHF.

J is TRBJ2-2 and V is TRBV9, with 8 nucleotides matching TRBD1. Germline trimming cut 2 bases from V and 3 bases from J; bases unmatched to any gene: 6. The CDR3 consists of 16 residues. Germline lookup yields CDR1 SGDLS and CDR2 YYNGEE. The CDR3 coding sequence is TGTGCCAGCAGCGTTTCAGGGGGCGCGTACACCGGGGAGCTGTTTTTT. This encodes CASSVSGGAYTGELFF. Full variable domain (remainder filled in from reference TRBV9 and TRBJ2-2): DSGVTQTPKHLITATGQRVTLRCSPRSGDLSVYWYQQSLDQGLQFLIQYYNGEERAKGNILERFSAQQFPDLHSELNLSSLELGDSALYFCASSVSGGAYTGELFFGEGSRLTVL.

The V gene is TRBV5-5, the J gene TRBJ2-7; possible D gene TRBD1, 5 bases. This CDR3 spans 16 amino acids. Germline V gene sequence: CDR1 SGHKS, CDR2 YYEKEE (reference sequence). Trimming pared 3 bases from V and 5 bases from J, leaving 21 bases between. The CDR3 spells CASSSIGAWDLDEQYF. The CDR3 DNA reads TGTGCCAGCAGCTCTATTGGGGCGTGGGATCTCGACGAGCAGTACTTC.

CDR3 residues: CASSTGGLSYEQYF. The CDR3 DNA reads TGTGCCAGTTCCACGGGGGGGTTATCCTACGAGCAGTACTTC. This sequence joins TRBV19 and TRBJ2-7; TRBD2 matches at 8 bases. Per germline, CDR1 LNHDA and CDR2 SQIVND (reference sequence). The CDR3 spans 14 residues. The ends lost 8 bases at V and 1 base at J; junction bases unmatched: 7. Drawing the rest from reference TRBV19 and TRBJ2-7, the complete variable domain is DGGITQSPKYLFRKEGQNVTLSCEQNLNHDAMYWYRQDPGQGLRLIYYSQIVNDFQKGDIAEGYSVSREKKESFPLTVTSAQKNPTAFYLCASSTGGLSYEQYFGPGTRLTVT.